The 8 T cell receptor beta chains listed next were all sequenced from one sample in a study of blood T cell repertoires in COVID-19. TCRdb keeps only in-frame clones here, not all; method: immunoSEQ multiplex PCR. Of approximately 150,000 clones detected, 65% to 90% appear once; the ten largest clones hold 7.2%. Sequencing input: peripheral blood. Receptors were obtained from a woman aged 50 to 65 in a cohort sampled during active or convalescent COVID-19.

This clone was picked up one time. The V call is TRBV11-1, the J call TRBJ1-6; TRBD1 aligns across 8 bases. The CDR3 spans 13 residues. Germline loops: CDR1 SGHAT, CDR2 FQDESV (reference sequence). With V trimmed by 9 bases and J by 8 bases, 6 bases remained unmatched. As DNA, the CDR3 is TGTGCCAGTTCGGACAGGGTCCATTCACCCCTCCACTTT. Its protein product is CASSDRVHSPLHF.

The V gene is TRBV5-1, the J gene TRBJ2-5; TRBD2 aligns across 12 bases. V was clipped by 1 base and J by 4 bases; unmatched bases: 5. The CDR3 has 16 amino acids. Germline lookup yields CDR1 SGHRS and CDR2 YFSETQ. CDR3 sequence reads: CASSLSPSGGAETQYF. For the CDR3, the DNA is TGCGCCAGCAGCTTGTCGCCTAGCGGGGGGGCAGAGACCCAGTACTTC.

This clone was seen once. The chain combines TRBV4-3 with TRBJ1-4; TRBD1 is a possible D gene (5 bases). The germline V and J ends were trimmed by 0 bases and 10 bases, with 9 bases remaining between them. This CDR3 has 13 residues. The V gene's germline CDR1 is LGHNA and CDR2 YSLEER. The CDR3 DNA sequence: TGCGCCAGCAGCCAAGACCACGGGGGAAAACTGTTTTTT. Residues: CASSQDHGGKLFF.

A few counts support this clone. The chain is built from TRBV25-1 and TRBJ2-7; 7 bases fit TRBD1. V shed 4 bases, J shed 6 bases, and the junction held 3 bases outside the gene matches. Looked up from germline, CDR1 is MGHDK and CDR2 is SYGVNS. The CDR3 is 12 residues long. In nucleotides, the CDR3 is TGTGCCAGCAGTGGACAGGGAACCGAGCAGTACTTC. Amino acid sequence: CASSGQGTEQYF.

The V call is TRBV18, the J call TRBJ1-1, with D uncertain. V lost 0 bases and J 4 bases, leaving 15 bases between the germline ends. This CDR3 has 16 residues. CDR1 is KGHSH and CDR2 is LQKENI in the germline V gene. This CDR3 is CASSPPEAGIGTEAFF. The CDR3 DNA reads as TGTGCCAGCTCACCACCGGAGGCCGGGATTGGCACTGAAGCTTTCTTT.

The CDR3: CASSRQGANGYTF. CDR3 bases: TGTGCCAGCTCACGACAGGGAGCGAATGGCTACACCTTC. The rearrangement links TRBV18 to TRBJ1-2; TRBD1 matches at 7 bases. V shed 4 bases and J 6 bases; nucleotides not matched to a gene: 5. Germline CDR1 and CDR2: KGHSH and LQKENI. This CDR3 is 13 amino acids long.

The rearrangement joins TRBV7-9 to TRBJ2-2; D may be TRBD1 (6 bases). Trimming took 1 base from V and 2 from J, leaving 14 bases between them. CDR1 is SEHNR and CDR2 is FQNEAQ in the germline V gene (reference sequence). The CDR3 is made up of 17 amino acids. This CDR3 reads CASSLVLAGANTGELFF. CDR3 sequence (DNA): TGTGCCAGCAGCTTAGTTCTGGCAGGGGCTAACACCGGGGAGCTGTTTTTT.

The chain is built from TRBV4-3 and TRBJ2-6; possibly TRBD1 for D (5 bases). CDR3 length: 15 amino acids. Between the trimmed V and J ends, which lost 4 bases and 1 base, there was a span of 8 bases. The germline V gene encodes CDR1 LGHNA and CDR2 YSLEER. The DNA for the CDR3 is TGCGCCAGCAGCCTAGGGGCGTCTGGGGCCAACGTCCTGACTTTC. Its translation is CASSLGASGANVLTF.